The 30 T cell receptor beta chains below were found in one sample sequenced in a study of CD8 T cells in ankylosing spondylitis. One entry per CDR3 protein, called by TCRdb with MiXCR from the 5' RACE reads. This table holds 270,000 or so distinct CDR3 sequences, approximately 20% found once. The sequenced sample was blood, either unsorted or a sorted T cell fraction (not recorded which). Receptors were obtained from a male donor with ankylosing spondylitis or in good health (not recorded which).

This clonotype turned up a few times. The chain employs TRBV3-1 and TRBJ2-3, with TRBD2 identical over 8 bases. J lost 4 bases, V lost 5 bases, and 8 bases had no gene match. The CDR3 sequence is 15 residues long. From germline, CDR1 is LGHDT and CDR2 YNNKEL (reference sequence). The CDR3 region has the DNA TGTGCCAGCAGCTTAGGCGGGGGGCCGGCAGATACGCAGTATTTT. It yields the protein CASSLGGGPADTQYF.

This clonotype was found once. CDR3 DNA: TGTGCCAGCAGCTTACTGGAGGCGGGAGGGCCCCGGTCCTACGAGCAGTACTTC. Its protein product is CASSLLEAGGPRSYEQYF. V is TRBV7-2 and J is TRBJ2-7; 9 bases align to TRBD2. With 2 bases clipped from V and 1 base from J, the junction kept 12 bases outside the gene matches. Germline lookup yields CDR1 SGHTA and CDR2 FQGNSA. The CDR3 covers 18 residues.

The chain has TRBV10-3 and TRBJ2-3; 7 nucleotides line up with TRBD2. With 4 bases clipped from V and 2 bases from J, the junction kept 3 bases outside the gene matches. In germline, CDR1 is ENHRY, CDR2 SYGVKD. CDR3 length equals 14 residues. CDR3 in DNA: TGTGCCATCAGTGCAGCGGGAATCACAGATACGCAGTATTTT. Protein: CAISAAGITDTQYF.

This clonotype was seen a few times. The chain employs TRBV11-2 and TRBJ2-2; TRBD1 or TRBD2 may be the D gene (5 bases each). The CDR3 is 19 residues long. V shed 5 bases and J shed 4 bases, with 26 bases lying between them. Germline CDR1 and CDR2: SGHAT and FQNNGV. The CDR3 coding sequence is TGTGCCAGCAGCGGGCCATCGTGGGGGAACGGGCACGGCACCGGGGAGCTGTTTTTT. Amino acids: CASSGPSWGNGHGTGELFF.

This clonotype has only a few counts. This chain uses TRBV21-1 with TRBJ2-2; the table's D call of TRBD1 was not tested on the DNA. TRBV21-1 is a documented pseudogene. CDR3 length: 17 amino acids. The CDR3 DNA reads TGTGCCAGCAGCACGGGACAGGCAATACTCAACACCGGGGAGCTGTTTTTT. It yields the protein CASSTGQAILNTGELFF.

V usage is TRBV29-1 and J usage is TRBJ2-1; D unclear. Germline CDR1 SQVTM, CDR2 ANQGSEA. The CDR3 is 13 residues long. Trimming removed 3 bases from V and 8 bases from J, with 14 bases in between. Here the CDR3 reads CSVDFSLVDEQFF. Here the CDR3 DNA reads TGCAGCGTTGATTTTAGTTTGGTGGATGAGCAGTTCTTC.

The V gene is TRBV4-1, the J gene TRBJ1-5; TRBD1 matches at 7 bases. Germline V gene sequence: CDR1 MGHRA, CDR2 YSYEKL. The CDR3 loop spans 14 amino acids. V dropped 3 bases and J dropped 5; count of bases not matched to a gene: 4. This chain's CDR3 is CASSQLTGYQPQHF. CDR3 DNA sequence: TGCGCCAGCAGCCAGCTGACAGGGTATCAGCCCCAGCATTTT.

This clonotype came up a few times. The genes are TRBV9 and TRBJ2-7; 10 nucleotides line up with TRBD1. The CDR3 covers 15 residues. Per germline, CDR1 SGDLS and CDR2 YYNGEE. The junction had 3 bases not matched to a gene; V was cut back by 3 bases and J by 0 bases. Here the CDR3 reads CASSEGQGSSYEQYF. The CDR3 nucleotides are TGTGCCAGCAGCGAGGGACAGGGGAGCTCCTACGAGCAGTACTTC.

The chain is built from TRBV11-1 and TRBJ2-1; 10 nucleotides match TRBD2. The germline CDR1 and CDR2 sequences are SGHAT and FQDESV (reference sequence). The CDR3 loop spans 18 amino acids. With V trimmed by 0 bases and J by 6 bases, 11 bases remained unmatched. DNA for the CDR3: TGTGCCAGCAGCTTAGCGGGGCCCCTAGCGGGAGAGGGCAATGAGCAGTTCTTC. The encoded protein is CASSLAGPLAGEGNEQFF.

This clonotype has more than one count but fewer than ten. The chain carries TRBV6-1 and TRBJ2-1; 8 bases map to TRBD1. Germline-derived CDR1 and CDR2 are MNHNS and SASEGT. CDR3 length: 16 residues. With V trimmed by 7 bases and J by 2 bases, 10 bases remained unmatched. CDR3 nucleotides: TGTGCCAGCACCCCCCAGGGGGCTGCCGCCTACAATGAGCAGTTCTTC. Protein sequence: CASTPQGAAAYNEQFF.

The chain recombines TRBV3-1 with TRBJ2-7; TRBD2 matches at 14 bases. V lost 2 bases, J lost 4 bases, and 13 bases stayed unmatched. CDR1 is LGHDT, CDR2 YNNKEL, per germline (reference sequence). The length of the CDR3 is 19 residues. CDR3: CASSQKGTSGRTFSYEQYF. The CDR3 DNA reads TGTGCCAGCAGCCAAAAAGGGACTAGCGGGAGAACTTTCTCGTACGAGCAGTACTTC.

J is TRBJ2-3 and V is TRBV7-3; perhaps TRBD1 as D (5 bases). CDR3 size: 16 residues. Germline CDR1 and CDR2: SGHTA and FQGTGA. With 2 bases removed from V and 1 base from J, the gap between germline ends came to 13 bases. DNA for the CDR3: TGTGCCAGCAGCTTAGGGGTGCAGGGCGGCACAGATACGCAGTATTTT. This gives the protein CASSLGVQGGTDTQYF.

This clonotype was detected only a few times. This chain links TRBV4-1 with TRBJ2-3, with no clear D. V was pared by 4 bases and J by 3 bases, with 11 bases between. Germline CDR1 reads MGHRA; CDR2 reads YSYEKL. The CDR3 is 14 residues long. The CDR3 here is CASSPLGDTDTQYF. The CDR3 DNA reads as TGCGCCAGCAGCCCCCTTGGCGATACAGATACGCAGTATTTT.

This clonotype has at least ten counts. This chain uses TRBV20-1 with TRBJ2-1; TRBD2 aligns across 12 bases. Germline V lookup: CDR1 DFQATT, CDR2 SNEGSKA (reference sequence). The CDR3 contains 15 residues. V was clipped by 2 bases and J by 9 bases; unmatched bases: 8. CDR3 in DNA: TGCAGTGCTAGAAGGACTAGCGGGATAGACGCTGAGCAGTTCTTC. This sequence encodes CSARRTSGIDAEQFF.

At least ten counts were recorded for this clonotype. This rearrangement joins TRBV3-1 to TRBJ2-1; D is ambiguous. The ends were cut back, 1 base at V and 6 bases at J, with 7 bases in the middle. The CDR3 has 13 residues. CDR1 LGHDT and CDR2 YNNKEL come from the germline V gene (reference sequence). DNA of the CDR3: TGTGCCAGCAGCCAAGTGGCCTCCAATGAGCAGTTCTTC. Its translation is CASSQVASNEQFF.

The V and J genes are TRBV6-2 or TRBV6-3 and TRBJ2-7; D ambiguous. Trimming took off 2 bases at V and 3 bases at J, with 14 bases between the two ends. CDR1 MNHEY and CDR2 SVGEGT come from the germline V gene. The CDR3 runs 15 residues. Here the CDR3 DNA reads TGTGCCAGCAGTTACGGATTAATAATGGGCTACGAGCAGTACTTC. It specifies CASSYGLIMGYEQYF.

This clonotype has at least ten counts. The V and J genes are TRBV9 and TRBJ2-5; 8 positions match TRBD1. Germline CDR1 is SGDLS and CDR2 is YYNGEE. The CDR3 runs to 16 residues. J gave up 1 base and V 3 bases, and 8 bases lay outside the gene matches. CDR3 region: CASSDPRDRLQETQYF. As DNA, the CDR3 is TGTGCCAGCAGCGACCCCCGGGACAGGCTCCAAGAGACCCAGTACTTC.

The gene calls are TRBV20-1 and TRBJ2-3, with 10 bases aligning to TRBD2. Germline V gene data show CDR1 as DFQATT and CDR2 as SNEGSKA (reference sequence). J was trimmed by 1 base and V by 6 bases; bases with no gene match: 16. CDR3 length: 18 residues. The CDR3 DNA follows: TGCAGTGCATTCCCGCTAGCGGGAGCGGAGGACGGCACAGATACGCAGTATTTT. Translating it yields CSAFPLAGAEDGTDTQYF.

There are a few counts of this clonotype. This CDR3 is CASALEEGQGAYEQYF. CDR3 coding DNA: TGTGCCAGCGCCCTAGAGGAGGGACAGGGGGCTTACGAGCAGTACTTC. The rearrangement joins TRBV4-2 to TRBJ2-7; 12 bases map to TRBD1. The CDR3 loop spans 16 amino acids. J lost 4 bases, V lost 8 bases, and 12 bases had no gene match. Germline CDR1 is LGHNA and CDR2 is YNFKEQ.

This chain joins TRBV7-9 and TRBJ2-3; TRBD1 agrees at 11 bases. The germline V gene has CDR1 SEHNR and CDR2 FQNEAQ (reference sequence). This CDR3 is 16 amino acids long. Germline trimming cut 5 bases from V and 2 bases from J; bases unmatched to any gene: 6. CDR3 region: CASSDNGQGATDTQYF. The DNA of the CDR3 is TGTGCCAGCAGCGATAACGGACAGGGGGCCACAGATACGCAGTATTTT. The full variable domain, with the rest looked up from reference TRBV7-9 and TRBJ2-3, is DTGVSQNPRHKITKRGQNVTFRCDPISEHNRLYWYRQTLGQGPEFLTYFQNEAQLEKSRLLSDRFSAERPKGSFSTLEIQRTEQGDSAMYLCASSDNGQGATDTQYFGPGTRLTVL.

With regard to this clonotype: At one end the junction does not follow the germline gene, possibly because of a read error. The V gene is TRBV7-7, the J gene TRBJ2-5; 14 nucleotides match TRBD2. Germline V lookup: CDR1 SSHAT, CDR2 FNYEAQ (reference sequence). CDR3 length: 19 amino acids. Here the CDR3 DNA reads TGTGCTAGCAGCTTAAGGGTGGGGACTAGCGGGAGAGCTCAAGAGACCCAGTACTTC. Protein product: CASSLRVGTSGRAQETQYF.

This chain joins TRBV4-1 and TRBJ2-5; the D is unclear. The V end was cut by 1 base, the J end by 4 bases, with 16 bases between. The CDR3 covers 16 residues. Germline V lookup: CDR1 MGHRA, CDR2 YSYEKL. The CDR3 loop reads CASSQAPNSYRETQYF. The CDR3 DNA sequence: TGCGCCAGCAGCCAAGCCCCAAACAGCTATAGAGAGACCCAGTACTTC.

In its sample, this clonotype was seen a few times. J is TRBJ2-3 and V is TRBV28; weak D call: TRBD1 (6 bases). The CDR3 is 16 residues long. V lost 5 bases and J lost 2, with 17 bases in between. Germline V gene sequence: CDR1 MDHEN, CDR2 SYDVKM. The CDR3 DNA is TGTGCCAGCAGTCCCATGGACAGACCGATCACAGATACGCAGTATTTT. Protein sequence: CASSPMDRPITDTQYF.

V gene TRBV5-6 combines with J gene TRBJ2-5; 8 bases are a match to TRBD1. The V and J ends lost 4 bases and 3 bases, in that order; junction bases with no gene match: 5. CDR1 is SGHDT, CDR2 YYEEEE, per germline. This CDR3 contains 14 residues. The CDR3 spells CASSIGQGEETQYF. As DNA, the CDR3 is TGTGCCAGCAGCATTGGACAGGGCGAAGAGACCCAGTACTTC.

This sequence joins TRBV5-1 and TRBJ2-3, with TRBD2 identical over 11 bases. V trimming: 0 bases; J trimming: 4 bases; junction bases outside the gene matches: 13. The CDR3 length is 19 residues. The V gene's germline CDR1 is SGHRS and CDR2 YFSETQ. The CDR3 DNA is TGCGCCAGCAGCTTGGTTGGGACTAGCGGCCCGATAATTGCAGATACGCAGTATTTT. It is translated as CASSLVGTSGPIIADTQYF.

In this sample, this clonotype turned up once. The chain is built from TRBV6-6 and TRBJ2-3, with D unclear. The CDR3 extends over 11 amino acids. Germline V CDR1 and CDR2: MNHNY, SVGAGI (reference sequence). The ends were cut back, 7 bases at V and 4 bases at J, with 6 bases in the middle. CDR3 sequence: CASTNADTQYF. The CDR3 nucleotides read TGTGCCAGCACCAACGCAGATACGCAGTATTTT.

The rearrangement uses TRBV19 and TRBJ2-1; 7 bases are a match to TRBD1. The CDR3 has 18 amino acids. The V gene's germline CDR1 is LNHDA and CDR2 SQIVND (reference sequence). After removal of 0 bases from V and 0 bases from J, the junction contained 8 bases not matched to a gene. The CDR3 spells CASSIDATGESSYNEQFF. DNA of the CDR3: TGTGCCAGTAGTATAGATGCTACAGGGGAGAGCTCCTACAATGAGCAGTTCTTC.

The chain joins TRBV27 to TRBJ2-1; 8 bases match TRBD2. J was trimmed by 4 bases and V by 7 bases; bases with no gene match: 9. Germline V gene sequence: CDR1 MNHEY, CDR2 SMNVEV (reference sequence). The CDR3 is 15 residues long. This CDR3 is CASTRAGEWYNEQFF. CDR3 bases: TGTGCCAGCACTCGAGCGGGAGAGTGGTACAATGAGCAGTTCTTC.

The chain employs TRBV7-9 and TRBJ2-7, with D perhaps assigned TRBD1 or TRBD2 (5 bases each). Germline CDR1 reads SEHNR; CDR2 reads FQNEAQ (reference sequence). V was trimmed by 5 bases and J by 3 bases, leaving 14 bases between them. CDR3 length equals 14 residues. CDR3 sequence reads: CASSRGQVRYEQYF. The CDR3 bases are TGTGCCAGCAGCCGGGGCCAGGTGCGCTACGAGCAGTACTTC.

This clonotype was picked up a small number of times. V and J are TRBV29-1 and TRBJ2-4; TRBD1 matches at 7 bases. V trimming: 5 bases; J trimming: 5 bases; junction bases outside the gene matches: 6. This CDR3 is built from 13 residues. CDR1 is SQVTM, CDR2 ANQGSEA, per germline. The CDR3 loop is CSVLGQIQNIQYF. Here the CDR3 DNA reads TGCAGCGTTTTGGGACAGATTCAAAACATTCAGTACTTC. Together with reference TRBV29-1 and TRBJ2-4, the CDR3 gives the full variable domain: SAVISQKPSRDICQRGTSLTIQCQVDSQVTMMFWYRQQPGQSLTLIATANQGSEATYESGFVIDKFPISRPNLTFSTLTVSNMSPEDSSIYLCSVLGQIQNIQYFGAGTRLSVL.